Listed below are T cell receptor beta chains from one sample, sequenced in a study of post-analysis software for immune sequencing data. A single record per CDR3 protein comes from TCRdb applying MiXCR to the PCR reads. The sample has about 560,000 distinct CDR3 sequences; 44% are singletons. The specimen sequenced was blood. The receptor set was obtained from a girl aged 5-17 years with multiple sclerosis. The CDR3 runs from the conserved cysteine through the conserved F or W. A D gene is named only where the DNA matches it firmly. Only some rows state a clone size, as once, few, many or a class for expanded clones.

14	TRBJ2-5	few	-	TRBV5-1	TGCGCCAGCAGCTTTGGGGGTACTAGGGAGACCCAGTACTTC	CASSFGGTRETQYF
13	TRBJ2-7	-	-	TRBV5-1	TGCGCCAGCAGCTCAGGGGCTTTCTACGAGCAGTACTTC	CASSSGAFYEQYF
16	TRBJ2-7	few	TRBD2	TRBV5-1	TGCGCCAGCAGCGATCCCCTATTCGGGAGGGCCCACGAGCAGTACTTC	CASSDPLFGRAHEQYF
11	TRBJ1-2	few	-	TRBV29-1	TGCAGCGTGCGGAATCTGGGTGGCTACACCTTC	CSVRNLGGYTF
15	TRBJ1-6	-	-	TRBV25-1	TGTGCCAGCAGTGAAGGGACGCTCTACGGCTCACCCCTCCACTTT	CASSEGTLYGSPLHF
12	TRBJ2-7	few	-	TRBV6-2/TRBV6-3	TGTGCCAGCAGCCGACTCAACAACGAGCAGTACTTC	CASSRLNNEQYF
18	TRBJ2-7	many	-	TRBV27	TGTGCCAGCAGTTTTAACCTACCAGACAGGAATCCATCCTACGAGCAGTACTTC	CASSFNLPDRNPSYEQYF
15	TRBJ2-7	-	TRBD1	TRBV2	TGTGCCAGCAGCCCTAATGCCGGACAGGGCTACGAGCAGTACTTC	CASSPNAGQGYEQYF
19	TRBJ2-1	-	TRBD2	TRBV12-3/TRBV12-4	TGTGCCAGCACCGATACTACCGGGACTAGCGGGAGGGCCATCGATGAGCAGTTCTTC	CASTDTTGTSGRAIDEQFF
15	TRBJ2-6	-	TRBD2	TRBV11-2	TGTGCCAGCACCTGGGGGGGGTCTGGGGCCAACGTCCTGACTTTC	CASTWGGSGANVLTF
11	TRBJ2-5	-	-	TRBV16	TGTGCCAGCAGCGGCTTGGAGACCCAGTACTTC	CASSGLETQYF
14	TRBJ2-1	-	-	TRBV6-1	TGTGCCAGCAGTGAAGCGCGAGGTGTGAATGAGCAGTTCTTC	CASSEARGVNEQFF
17	TRBJ2-4	few	TRBD2	TRBV5-1	TGCGCCAGCAGCTTGCTAGCGGGGGGGCTAGCCAAAAACATTCAGTACTTC	CASSLLAGGLAKNIQYF
15	TRBJ1-2	once	-	TRBV5-8	TGTGCCATCCTCCCCCGGGGGCCGGGTAACCATGGCTACACCTTC	CAILPRGPGNHGYTF
14	TRBJ1-5	few	-	TRBV5-6	TGTGCCAGCAGCTTAAGACAGGCCAATCAGCCCCAGCATTTT	CASSLRQANQPQHF
13	TRBJ2-3	few	TRBD1	TRBV6-5	TGTGCCAGCAGAACCGGGACAGAGCTTAGGCAGTATTTT	CASRTGTELRQYF
12	TRBJ2-7	few	TRBD2	TRBV20-1	TGCAGTGCACGGGGGGGGCGGAACGAGCAGTACTTC	CSARGGRNEQYF
13	TRBJ1-1	-	-	TRBV29-1	TGCAGCGTCGCCGGGCCAGCAAACACTGAAGCTTTCTTT	CSVAGPANTEAFF
18	TRBJ2-5	few	-	TRBV5-5	TGTGCCAGCAGCTTGTTTGCTTCAGGGACCATACCGCAAGAGACCCAGTACTTC	CASSLFASGTIPQETQYF
13	TRBJ2-7	-	-	TRBV6-5	TGTGCCACCGCCGAGCGGCACTCCTACGAGCAGTACTTC	CATAERHSYEQYF
13	TRBJ1-5	-	-	TRBV29-1	TGCAGCGCCGAGGTCGGTTTCAATCAGCCCCAGCATTTT	CSAEVGFNQPQHF
15	TRBJ2-7	-	TRBD1	TRBV5-1	TGCGCCAGCAGCATCGGACAGGGGGCAACCTACGAGCAGTACTTC	CASSIGQGATYEQYF
19	TRBJ2-5	few	TRBD2	TRBV12-3/TRBV12-4	TGTGCCAGCAGTTCGGGGACTAGCGGGACGGGGGAAGGGCAAGAGACCCAGTACTTC	CASSSGTSGTGEGQETQYF
16	TRBJ2-1	-	TRBD2	TRBV9	TGTGCCAGCAGCGTAGGGCAAGCGGGAGGTTCCAATGAGCAGTTCTTC	CASSVGQAGGSNEQFF
14	TRBJ2-1	-	-	TRBV20-1	TGCAGTGCTACCCCCTCTAGCCTTGGGAATGAGCAGTTCTTC	CSATPSSLGNEQFF
19	TRBJ2-5	-	TRBD2	TRBV5-1	TGCGCCAGCAGCCCAGTCCCGGGACTAGCGGGGATATCAGGAGAGACCCAGTACTTC	CASSPVPGLAGISGETQYF
16	TRBJ2-1	-	TRBD2	TRBV5-1	TGCGCCAGCAGCTTAGTAATGGCGGGAGTAAAGGTTGAGCAGTTCTTC	CASSLVMAGVKVEQFF
13	TRBJ2-3	-	-	TRBV27	TGTGCCAGCAGCGGAACCGCCGTAGATACGCAGTATTTT	CASSGTAVDTQYF
15	TRBJ2-1	-	TRBD2	TRBV12-3/TRBV12-4	TGTGCCAGCAGTCCCACTAGCGGGAGCGACAATGAGCAGTTCTTC	CASSPTSGSDNEQFF
16	TRBJ2-1	-	TRBD2	TRBV10-3	TGTGCCATCAGTGAGGCGAGCGGGACCACCTACAATGAGCAGTTCTTC	CAISEASGTTYNEQFF
14	TRBJ2-1	-	TRBD2	TRBV12-3/TRBV12-4	TGTGCCAGCAGTATTCGTCTAGCGGGCAATGAGCAGTTCTTC	CASSIRLAGNEQFF
15	TRBJ2-3	-	TRBD1	TRBV2	TGTGCCAGCAGTGTAGGGACAGGGGGCGCAGATACGCAGTATTTT	CASSVGTGGADTQYF
15	TRBJ2-1	few	-	TRBV12-3/TRBV12-4	TGTGCCAGCAGTGTAGCGGTGGGTACCTACAATGAGCAGTTCTTC	CASSVAVGTYNEQFF
13	TRBJ1-1	few	-	TRBV10-3	TGTGCCATCAGTGAAGCTCAGGGTACTGAAGCTTTCTTT	CAISEAQGTEAFF
13	TRBJ1-1	few	-	TRBV2	TGTGCCAGCATTTTGACAGCAACCACTGAAGCTTTCTTT	CASILTATTEAFF
16	TRBJ2-1	-	TRBD2	TRBV5-6	TGTGCCAGCGACTCGCTATCGGCTAGCGGGAGATATGAGCAGTTCTTC	CASDSLSASGRYEQFF
16	TRBJ1-2	-	-	TRBV4-2	TGTGCCAGCAGCCAAGAACCCACGGGGGGTTACTATGGCTACACCTTC	CASSQEPTGGYYGYTF
11	TRBJ2-3	-	-	TRBV12-3/TRBV12-4	TGTGCCAGTCGGGAGACAGATGCGCAGTATTTT	CASRETDAQYF
15	TRBJ2-1	few	TRBD1	TRBV12-3/TRBV12-4	TGTGCCAGCAGTTTTCCGGGACAGAGAAACAATGAGCAGTTCTTC	CASSFPGQRNNEQFF
15	TRBJ1-2	few	TRBD1	TRBV7-2	TGTGCCAGCAGCCTAAGGACAGGGTTTAACTATGGCTACACCTTC	CASSLRTGFNYGYTF
15	TRBJ2-7	-	-	TRBV7-9	TGTGCCAGCAGCTCGGGACCCACGCGCCCCTACGAGCAGTACTTC	CASSSGPTRPYEQYF
13	TRBJ2-7	-	-	TRBV5-1	TGCGCCAGCAGACAGGGGAGGTCCTACGAGCAGTACTTC	CASRQGRSYEQYF